This T cell receptor (beta chain) was recovered during a study of cytomegalovirus exposure and HLA in healthy donors. Study background: Unique TCR beta sequences numbering 95 million to 130 million came from 150 million to 200 million T cells in an earlier analysis.

Of note for this clone: What it binds is unknown.

Germline CDR1 LNHDA, CDR2 SQIVND (reference sequence). Germline trimming cut 7 bases from V and 2 bases from J; bases unmatched to any gene: 6. The CDR3 is 15 residues long. Vbeta (60) and Jbeta (13) primers were used in the PCR. Sequenced by immunoSEQ multiplex PCR; TCRdb stores in-frame clones only, minus some. This table has some 160,000 clones, approximately 80% appearing once. General study points: Specificity of a few CMV-associated chains for CMV antigens was verified in vitro.

This clonotype was sampled from a male donor in good health and CMV-seronegative. The chain recombines TRBV19 with TRBJ2-3; TRBD2 matches 10 bases. Material for sequencing was PBMCs. In nucleotides, the CDR3 is TGTGCCAGTATGGGGACTAGCGCCTCCACAGATACGCAGTATTTT. As protein: CASMGTSASTDTQYF.